The TCR beta chain under discussion was sequenced for a study of cytomegalovirus exposure and HLA in healthy donors. Study-level background: HLA-typed donors were the source of about 90 million unique TCRs held in an early data release.

Primers for the PCR totalled 60 Vbeta and 13 Jbeta. Repertoires were generated with immunoSEQ multiplex PCR, while TCRdb's copy carries only in-frame clones and drops some. The table has 63,000 or so clones, 75% seen once. The CDR3 sequence is 15 residues long. Looked up from germline, CDR1 is SGHTA and CDR2 is FQGNSA. The V and J ends lost 1 base and 4 bases, in that order; junction bases with no gene match: 2. This TCR derives from a woman aged 25-40 years in good health and CMV-seropositive. Sequences were obtained from PBMCs. The J gene is TRBJ1-5, the V gene TRBV7-2; 9 bases map to TRBD1. The CDR3 loop is CASSLDRGRNQPQHF. In DNA, the CDR3 is TGTGCCAGCAGCTTAGACAGGGGGCGGAATCAGCCCCAGCATTTT. Full variable domain (missing parts from reference TRBV7-2 and TRBJ1-5): GAGVSQSPSNKVTEKGKDVELRCDPISGHTALYWYRQSLGQGLEFLIYFQGNSAPDKSGLPSDRFSAERTGGSVSTLTIQRTQQEDSAVYLCASSLDRGRNQPQHFGDGTRLSIL.